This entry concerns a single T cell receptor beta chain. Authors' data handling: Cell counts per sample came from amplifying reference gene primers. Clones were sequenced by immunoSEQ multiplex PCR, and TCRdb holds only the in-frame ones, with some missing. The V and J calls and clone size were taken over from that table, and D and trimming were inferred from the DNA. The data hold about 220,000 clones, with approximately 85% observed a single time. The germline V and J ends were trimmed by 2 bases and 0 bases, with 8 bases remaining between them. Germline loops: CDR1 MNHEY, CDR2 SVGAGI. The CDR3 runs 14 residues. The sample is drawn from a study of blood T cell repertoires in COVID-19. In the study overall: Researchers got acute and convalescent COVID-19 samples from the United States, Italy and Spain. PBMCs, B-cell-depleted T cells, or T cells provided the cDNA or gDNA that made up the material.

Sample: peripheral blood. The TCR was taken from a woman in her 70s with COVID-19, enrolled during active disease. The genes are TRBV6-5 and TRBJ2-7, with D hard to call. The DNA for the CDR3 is TGTGCCAGCAGTTACGACTCGAGCTCCTACGAGCAGTACTTC. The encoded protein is CASSYDSSSYEQYF.